This T cell receptor (beta chain) was identified in a study of identical twins listed by TCRdb under 2016. Concerning the study at large: To test whether fetal clonotypes persist, this study deep-sequenced TCR alpha and beta repertoires from monozygotic twins, from unrelated adults of various ages, and from cord blood. Replicate twin experiments were performed at different times using different library preparation protocols to rule out contamination.

Inclusive of the bounding cysteine and phenylalanine, the CDR3 is 13 residues long. Only CDR3 DNA is held: 39 bases, read in frame from base 1. The trim is 7 bases for V and 7 bases for J, with a gap of 14 bases between the germline ends. The library was generated by 5' RACE. Sequencing relied on an Illumina HiSeq 2000. Template switching added a universal primer binding site, and the final cDNA carried a unique molecular identifier that allowed TCR cDNA molecules to be counted accurately. Specific primers in the conserved constant-segment region were used to synthesize first-strand cDNA for the TCR alpha and beta chains. Each cDNA library was double barcoded, with a SMART-Mk sample barcode plus Illumina barcodes, to control for contamination. TruSeq adapter sequences, together with Illumina sample barcodes, were added in two successive PCR steps. Sequencing of the TCR alpha and beta cDNA libraries was done on the Illumina HiSeq platform using custom primers. The published analysis was carried out like this. Raw reads were processed with MiGEC to extract unique molecular identifiers, and MiXCR was used to determine CDR3 positions. Recombination models were inferred per individual with the repgenHMM and IGoR tools using an EM algorithm. Shared clonotype analysis was performed with the tcR package in R, normalizing sharing by the product of cloneset sizes. To study raw recombination without the effects of thymic and clonal selection, out-of-frame nonproductive sequences were analyzed. TCRdb trimmed the raw reads at Q25, called clones with MiXCR and kept productive beta chains. A single entry per CDR3 protein holds the most common genes and DNA from its merged rows. The V and J calls reflect TCRdb's pipeline rather than the authors' work. The sample yields about 690,000 distinct CDR3 sequences; about 20% were counted once. The ten largest clones represent 4% to 4.5% of the sample.

This clonotype was found a few times. What antigen it recognizes has not been identified. One base away there is no much larger clone; base qualities are not given. On the study overall, not on this receptor specifically: Excess twin sharing in beta out-of-frame sequences was weaker because fewer shared sequences lowered the signal-to-noise ratio. Abundant cord blood beta clonotypes carried fewer insertions; young adult naive repertoires showed a weaker similar trend, while memory repertoires showed none. Zero-insertion analyses could be partly confounded by invariant T cells such as MAIT and iNKT, although diverse VJ usage argued against such confounding for most clonotypes. Because the same donors could not be followed over many years, the conclusions depended on cross-sectional statistical analysis. Compared with coincidental sharing between unrelated individuals, an excess of low generation-probability sequences was observed among out-of-frame TCR alpha sequences shared between twins. In monozygotic twins, out-of-frame TCR alpha sharing was systematically underestimated by recombination models, although the models agreed with sharing between unrelated individuals.

Every donor in the study was a healthy Caucasian. Three pairs of female monozygotic twins, all aged about 18 to 29 years, made up the twin cohort. Peripheral blood mononuclear cells were the source from which RNA for the TCR libraries was isolated. The same data also contributed to another study, on T cells expressing NK-cell markers. The second study, in turn, reports: In sorted CD3+CD56+NKG2C+, CD3+CD56+NKG2C- and CD3+CD56-NKG2C+ T-cell subsets from roughly 8 donors, TCR beta-chain repertoires were profiled. Most of the eight sequenced donors were HCMV-seropositive and one was HCMV-seronegative. To restrict sorting to alphabetaTCR-expressing T cells, an anti-gammadeltaTCR antibody was added in several experiments. For six donors, the dominant CD3+CD56+NKG2C+ clonotypes were among the top 10 CD8+ clonotypes and accounted for roughly 1.0-8% of CD8+ T cells. Those dominant clonotypes were again the most abundant among CD3+CD56-NKG2C+ cells in a handful of donors, at about 28.3-65%. It remained unclear whether the expanded NKG2C-expressing T cell clones were specific for HCMV antigens. Randomly selected healthy volunteers, three men and five women, were used as the eight sequenced donors. HCMV serostatus was determined by detecting HCMV-specific IgG in serum with a commercial ELISA kit. Bulk peripheral blood T-cell repertoires were additionally sequenced from unsorted PBMC for over 5 donors. MIGEC was used to demultiplex reads and group the reads by UMI, and MiTCR was used to assemble and quantify clonotypes. Only TCR cDNA sequences supported by at least two reads were kept to exclude erroneous sequences. The tcR package was used for downstream repertoire analysis, and clonotypes were matched between fractions using CDR3 nucleotide sequence together with V segment. VDJmatch was used to annotate antigen specificity against VDJdb, with one amino acid substitution in CDR3 permitted.

The specimen was PBMCs. This receptor was obtained from a woman aged 18-29 years in good health. The chain uses TRBV12-3 or TRBV12-4 and TRBJ2-1, with an unclear D gene assignment. The CDR3 protein is CASTVERKNEQFF. Read as DNA, the sequence is TGTGCCAGCACCGTAGAGAGGAAAAATGAGCAGTTCTTC.